A single T cell receptor (beta chain) is shown here with its context. In the original analysis: Reference gene primer amplification gave nucleated cell count estimates. The assay was immunoSEQ multiplex PCR, and TCRdb's table has in-frame clones only and misses some. That table gives V, J and clone size, and the DNA gave D and trimming. The sample holds around 450,000 clones; about 89% are singletons and the top ten take 4% to 5.5%. These data belong to a study of blood T cell repertoires in COVID-19. Study background: Some COVID-19 samples were acute and others convalescent; all came from the United States, Italy and Spain. T cells, B-cell-depleted T cells, or PBMCs provided the cDNA or gDNA that served as material.

Germline trimming cut 5 bases from V and 3 bases from J; bases unmatched to any gene: 4. CDR1 and CDR2 from the germline V gene are MNHNY and SVGAGI (reference sequence). The CDR3 loop spans 13 amino acids. The chain uses TRBV6-6 and TRBJ2-7, with 7 bases matching TRBD1. The source is a woman in her thirties with acute or convalescent COVID-19. Input material: peripheral blood. This chain's CDR3 is CASSRTGDYEQYF. Here the CDR3 DNA reads TGTGCCAGCAGTCGGACAGGAGACTACGAGCAGTACTTC.